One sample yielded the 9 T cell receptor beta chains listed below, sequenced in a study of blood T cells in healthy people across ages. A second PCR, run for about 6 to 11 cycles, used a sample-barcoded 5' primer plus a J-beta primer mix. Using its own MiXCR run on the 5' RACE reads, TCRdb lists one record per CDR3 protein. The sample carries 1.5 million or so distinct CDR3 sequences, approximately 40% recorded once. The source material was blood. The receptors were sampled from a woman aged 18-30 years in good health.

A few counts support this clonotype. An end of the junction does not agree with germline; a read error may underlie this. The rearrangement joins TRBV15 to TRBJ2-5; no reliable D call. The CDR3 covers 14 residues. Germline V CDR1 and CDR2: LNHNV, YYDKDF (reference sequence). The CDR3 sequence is CATSRGTDQETQYF. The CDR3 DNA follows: TGTGCCACCAGCAGAGGGACCGACCAAGAGACTCAGTACTTC.

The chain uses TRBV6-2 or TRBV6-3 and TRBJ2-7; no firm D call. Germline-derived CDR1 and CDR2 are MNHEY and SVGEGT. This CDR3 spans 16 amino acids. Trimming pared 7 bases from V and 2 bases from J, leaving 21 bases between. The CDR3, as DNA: TGTGCCAGCACCAAAGCTCGGCTGGGCATCACCTACGAGCAGTACTTC. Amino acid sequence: CASTKARLGITYEQYF.

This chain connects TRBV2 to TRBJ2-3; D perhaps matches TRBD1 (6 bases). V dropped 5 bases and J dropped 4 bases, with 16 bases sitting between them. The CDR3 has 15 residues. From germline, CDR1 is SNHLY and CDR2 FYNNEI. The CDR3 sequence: CASSLQGAPPDTQYF. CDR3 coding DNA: TGTGCCAGCAGTTTACAGGGTGCCCCCCCAGATACGCAGTATTTT.

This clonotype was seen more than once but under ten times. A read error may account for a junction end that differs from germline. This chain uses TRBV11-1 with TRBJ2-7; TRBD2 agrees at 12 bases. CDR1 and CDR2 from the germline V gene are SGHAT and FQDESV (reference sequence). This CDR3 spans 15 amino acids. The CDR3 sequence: CASSLAGGPHYEQYF. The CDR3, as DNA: TGTGCCAGCAGCCTAGCGGGAGGGCCTCACTACGAGCAGTACTTC.

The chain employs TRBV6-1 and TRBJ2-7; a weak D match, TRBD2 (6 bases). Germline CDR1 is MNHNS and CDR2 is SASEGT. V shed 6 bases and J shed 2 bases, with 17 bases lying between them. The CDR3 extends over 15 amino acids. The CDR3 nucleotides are TGTGCCAGCAGCGAATGGGGGAGGCTCACCTACGAGCAGTACTTC. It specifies CASSEWGRLTYEQYF.

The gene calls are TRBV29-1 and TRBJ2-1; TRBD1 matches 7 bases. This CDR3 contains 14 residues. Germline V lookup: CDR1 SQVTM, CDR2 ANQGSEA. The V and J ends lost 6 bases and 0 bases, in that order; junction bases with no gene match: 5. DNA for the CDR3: TGCAGCGTCGTGACAGGGACCTCCTACAATGAGCAGTTCTTC. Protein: CSVVTGTSYNEQFF.

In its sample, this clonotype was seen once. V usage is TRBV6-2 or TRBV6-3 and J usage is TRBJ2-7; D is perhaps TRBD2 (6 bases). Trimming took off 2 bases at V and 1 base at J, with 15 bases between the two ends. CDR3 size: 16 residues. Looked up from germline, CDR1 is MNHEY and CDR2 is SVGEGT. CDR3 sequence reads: CASSYVEKGRSYEQYF. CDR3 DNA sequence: TGTGCCAGCAGTTACGTAGAGAAGGGGAGGTCCTACGAGCAGTACTTC.

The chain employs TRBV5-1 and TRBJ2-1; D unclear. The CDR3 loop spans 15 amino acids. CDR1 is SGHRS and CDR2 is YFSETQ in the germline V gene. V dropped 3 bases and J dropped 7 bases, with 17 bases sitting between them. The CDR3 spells CASSSDEALRNEQFF. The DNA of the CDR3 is TGCGCCAGCAGCTCAGATGAAGCCTTACGGAATGAGCAGTTCTTC.

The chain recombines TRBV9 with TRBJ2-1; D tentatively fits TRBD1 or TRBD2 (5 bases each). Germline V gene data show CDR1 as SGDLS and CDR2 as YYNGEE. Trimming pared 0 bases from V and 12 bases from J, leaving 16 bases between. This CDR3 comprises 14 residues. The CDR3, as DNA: TGTGCCAGCAGCGTAGGGGACCCCCGAAGGGGGCAGTTCTTC. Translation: CASSVGDPRRGQFF.